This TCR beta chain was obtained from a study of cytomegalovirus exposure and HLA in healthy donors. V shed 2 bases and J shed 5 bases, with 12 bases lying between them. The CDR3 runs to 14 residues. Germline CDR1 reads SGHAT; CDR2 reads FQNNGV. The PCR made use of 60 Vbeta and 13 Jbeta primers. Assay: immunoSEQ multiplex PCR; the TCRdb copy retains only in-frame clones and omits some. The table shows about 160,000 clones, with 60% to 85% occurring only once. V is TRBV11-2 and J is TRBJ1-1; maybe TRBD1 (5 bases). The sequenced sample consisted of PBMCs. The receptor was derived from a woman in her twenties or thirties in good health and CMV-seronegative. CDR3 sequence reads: CASSLFRVGTEAFF. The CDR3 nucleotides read TGTGCCAGCAGCTTATTCAGGGTAGGGACTGAAGCTTTCTTT.